The next 28 T cell receptor beta chains were all read from a single sample in a study of blood T cells in healthy people across ages. PCR was performed a second time for about 7 to 12 cycles using a sample-barcoded 5' primer and a J-beta primer mix. Each CDR3 protein gets one entry after TCRdb re-called the 5' RACE reads with MiXCR. The table records 1.5 million to 1.8 million distinct CDR3 sequences, roughly two fifths of them present only once. Sequenced: blood. These receptors were taken from a woman aged 18-29 years in good health.

The CDR3 DNA follows: TGTGCCAGCAGCGTGACTAGCCCGTACAATGAGCAGTTCTTC. Its translation is CASSVTSPYNEQFF. J is TRBJ2-1 and V is TRBV6-2 or TRBV6-3; TRBD2 aligns across 7 bases. The CDR3 is 14 residues long. Germline V gives CDR1 MNHEY, CDR2 SVGEGT. V was pared by 6 bases and J by 4 bases, with 6 bases of the junction left unmatched.

The chain joins TRBV27 to TRBJ1-1; 10 positions match TRBD1. Germline V gene sequence: CDR1 MNHEY, CDR2 SMNVEV (reference sequence). The J segment lost 4 bases and the V segment lost 5 bases, leaving 7 bases of the junction unmatched. The CDR3 contains 15 residues. CDR3 coding DNA: TGTGCCAGCAGTCCCGGGACAGGGGTGACCACTGAAGCTTTCTTT. It is translated as CASSPGTGVTTEAFF.

The V call is TRBV12-3 or TRBV12-4, the J call TRBJ2-3, with TRBD2 identical over 9 bases. With 6 bases clipped from V and 6 bases from J, the junction kept 10 bases outside the gene matches. The CDR3 extends over 15 amino acids. CDR3 in amino acids: CASSVAGVGYDTQYF. The CDR3 DNA reads as TGTGCCAGCAGCGTAGCGGGGGTTGGATATGATACGCAGTATTTT.

The V call is TRBV12-3 or TRBV12-4, the J call TRBJ2-5; no definite D call. This CDR3 contains 16 residues. V was cut by 1 base and J by 2 bases, with 14 bases left in between. For the CDR3, the DNA is TGTGCCAGCAGTTTAGTCGGGTACAGACTTCAAGAGACCCAGTACTTC. Translated, it gives CASSLVGYRLQETQYF.

In this sample, this clonotype turned up a few times. V usage is TRBV5-1 and J usage is TRBJ2-1; 9 bases map to TRBD2. Germline CDR1 SGHRS, CDR2 YFSETQ. This CDR3 has 15 residues. Trimming cost V 0 bases and J 7 bases; bases outside gene matches: 5. CDR3 sequence: CASSLEASGVNEQFF. The CDR3, as DNA: TGCGCCAGCAGCTTGGAGGCTAGCGGGGTAAATGAGCAGTTCTTC.

The gene calls are TRBV7-9 and TRBJ1-5; D ambiguous. The germline V gene encodes CDR1 SEHNR and CDR2 FQNEAQ (reference sequence). Trimming removed 1 base from V and 3 bases from J, with 7 bases in between. This CDR3 region has 14 residues. CDR3 protein: CASSLGNNNQPQHF. The DNA for the CDR3 is TGTGCCAGCAGCTTAGGTAACAACAATCAGCCCCAGCATTTT.

This clonotype showed up just a few times. The V call is TRBV11-1, the J call TRBJ2-7; the D gene is possibly TRBD2 (6 bases). V gave up 0 bases and J gave up 3 bases, with 12 bases separating them. Germline assignment: CDR1 SGHAT and CDR2 FQDESV (reference sequence). This CDR3 has 15 amino acids. The CDR3, as DNA: TGTGCCAGCAGCTTAGCGCCGGGAGCTTACTACGAGCAGTACTTC. Its protein is CASSLAPGAYYEQYF.

This clonotype has just a few counts. This chain connects TRBV20-1 to TRBJ2-7; 7 nucleotides match TRBD1. CDR3 length: 13 residues. Looked up from germline, CDR1 is DFQATT and CDR2 is SNEGSKA (reference sequence). The V segment lost 5 bases and the J segment 4 bases; nucleotides outside the gene matches: 8. The CDR3 loop reads CSAPEGARYEQYF. The DNA for the CDR3 is TGCAGTGCTCCAGAGGGGGCTAGGTACGAGCAGTACTTC.

The chain combines TRBV7-9 with TRBJ1-1; D is uncertain. The CDR3 has 14 residues. Trimming removed 1 base from V and 4 bases from J, with 10 bases in between. CDR1 and CDR2 (germline): SEHNR, FQNEAQ (reference sequence). The CDR3 reads CASSLEGGVTEAFF. The CDR3 DNA is TGTGCCAGCAGCTTAGAGGGAGGCGTCACTGAAGCTTTCTTT.

This clonotype has a handful of counts. The rearrangement joins TRBV11-2 to TRBJ2-7, with D hard to call. CDR1 is SGHAT, CDR2 FQNNGV, per germline. This CDR3 contains 13 residues. V was shortened by 8 bases and J by 3 bases, with 14 bases between the two germline ends. The CDR3 loop reads CASSDTAYYEQYF. The CDR3 DNA follows: TGTGCCAGCTCCGACACCGCTTACTACGAGCAGTACTTC.

The chain combines TRBV27 with TRBJ2-1; D is possibly TRBD2 (5 bases). There are 12 residues in the CDR3. Germline V lookup: CDR1 MNHEY, CDR2 SMNVEV (reference sequence). V was trimmed by 8 bases and J by 12 bases, leaving 17 bases between them. CDR3 nucleotides: TGTGCCAGCGGGGAGTCCATGGTCGGGCAGTTCTTC. It specifies CASGESMVGQFF.

The sample holds a few counts of this clonotype. The rearrangement uses TRBV20-1 and TRBJ1-2; 7 nucleotides align to TRBD1. The V gene end was trimmed by 3 bases and the J gene end by 3 bases; junction bases not matched to a gene: 7. The CDR3 spans 14 residues. CDR1 and CDR2 (germline): DFQATT, SNEGSKA (reference sequence). This CDR3 is CSARRTGLDYGYTF. The CDR3 DNA sequence: TGCAGTGCTAGGCGGACAGGACTCGACTATGGCTACACCTTC.

This rearrangement joins TRBV7-2 to TRBJ2-3, with unresolved D. Germline V lookup: CDR1 SGHTA, CDR2 FQGNSA. The germline V and J ends were trimmed by 4 bases and 4 bases, with 9 bases remaining between them. This CDR3 comprises 13 residues. CDR3 sequence (DNA): TGTGCCAGCAGCTCACAATTAGCAGATACGCAGTATTTT. This encodes CASSSQLADTQYF.

The chain has TRBV10-3 and TRBJ2-7; 8 bases align to TRBD1. Per the germline V gene, CDR1 is ENHRY and CDR2 is SYGVKD. Trimming cost V 7 bases and J 0 bases; bases outside gene matches: 8. The CDR3 extends over 15 amino acids. The CDR3 DNA is TGTGCCATCAATAACGCAGGGGGCTTCTCCTACGAGCAGTACTTC. The encoded protein is CAINNAGGFSYEQYF.

V gene TRBV6-6 combines with J gene TRBJ1-1; D might be TRBD1 (5 bases). V was trimmed by 5 bases and J by 4 bases, leaving 20 bases between them. The V gene's germline CDR1 is MNHNY and CDR2 SVGAGI (reference sequence). There are 16 residues in the CDR3. CDR3 amino acids: CASSPRDLRTGTEAFF. CDR3 nucleotides: TGTGCCAGCAGTCCTCGGGACCTTCGGACGGGCACTGAAGCTTTCTTT.

The table lists this clonotype with a few counts. The chain joins TRBV4-1 to TRBJ1-1; TRBD1 is a possible D gene (5 bases). With 3 bases removed from V and 3 bases from J, the gap between germline ends came to 11 bases. Germline V lookup: CDR1 MGHRA, CDR2 YSYEKL. The CDR3 is 14 residues long. The CDR3 DNA sequence: TGCGCCAGCAGCCATACAGGTTGGGACACTGAAGCTTTCTTT. Translated, it gives CASSHTGWDTEAFF.

Note on this clonotype: This may arise from a read error, as a much more abundant clone is one base away. This chain uses TRBV27 with TRBJ1-1, with D perhaps matching TRBD1 (6 bases). The CDR3 is 15 residues long. Germline V gene sequence: CDR1 MNHEY, CDR2 SMNVEV (reference sequence). V shed 6 bases and J shed 4 bases, with 18 bases lying between them. As DNA, the CDR3 is TGTGCCAGCAGACATAGCAGGGGATCCGCCACTGAAGCTTTCTTT. Protein product: CASRHSRGSATEAFF.

The chain recombines TRBV7-8 with TRBJ2-7, with D maybe TRBD1 (6 bases). V was shortened by 7 bases and J by 3 bases, with 13 bases between the two germline ends. The CDR3 runs 13 residues. In germline, CDR1 is SGHVS, CDR2 FQNEAQ. CDR3 nucleotide sequence: TGTGCCAGCATGCGGACAGTTCTCTACGAGCAGTACTTC. Its translation is CASMRTVLYEQYF.

This chain joins TRBV15 and TRBJ2-3, with D possibly matching TRBD2 (5 bases). The CDR3 loop spans 17 amino acids. Germline CDR1 LNHNV, CDR2 YYDKDF (reference sequence). V lost 0 bases to trimming and J lost 0 bases, with 13 bases between them. The CDR3 region is CATSREWTGISTDTQYF. The CDR3 DNA follows: TGTGCCACCAGCAGAGAGTGGACTGGCATAAGCACAGATACGCAGTATTTT.

Only one count was recorded for this clonotype. The chain employs TRBV20-1 and TRBJ2-5; TRBD2 matches at 12 bases. With the DNA end fitting TRBJ2-7 better, the J assignment may be wrong. Germline values: CDR1 DFQATT, CDR2 SNEGSKA (reference sequence). This CDR3 is 13 amino acids long. The CDR3 nucleotides read TGCAGTCCTCGACTAGCGGGAGAAAACGAGCAGTACTTC. Translated: CSPRLAGENEQYF.

The chain is built from TRBV11-2 and TRBJ1-4; D perhaps matches TRBD1 (5 bases). V lost 5 bases to trimming and J lost 0 bases, with 16 bases between them. Germline CDR1 reads SGHAT; CDR2 reads FQNNGV. The CDR3 is 17 amino acids. CDR3 residues: CASSQSAGPTTNEKLFF. Here the CDR3 DNA reads TGTGCCAGCAGCCAATCGGCGGGGCCGACAACTAATGAAAAACTGTTTTTT.

This clonotype was recorded a few times. The DNA of the CDR3 is TGCAGCGCCTGGAACACTGAAGCTTTCTTT. Translating gives CSAWNTEAFF. This chain joins TRBV29-1 and TRBJ1-1; D is uncertain. Germline V lookup: CDR1 SQVTM, CDR2 ANQGSEA. This CDR3 has 10 amino acids. Trimming stripped 7 bases from V and 1 base from J, with 4 bases between.

The CDR3 DNA follows: TGTGCCAGCAGCTTACAGGGACAGGGGGCTTTACAGCCCCAGCATTTT. Protein product: CASSLQGQGALQPQHF. The chain links TRBV7-2 to TRBJ1-5, with 12 bases identical to TRBD1. Trimming cost V 2 bases and J 7 bases; bases outside gene matches: 6. The CDR3 loop spans 16 amino acids. Germline assignment: CDR1 SGHTA and CDR2 FQGNSA.

The rearrangement joins TRBV12-3 or TRBV12-4 to TRBJ1-1; D remains unclear. Trimming pared 3 bases from V and 9 bases from J, leaving 14 bases between. This CDR3 comprises 13 residues. The CDR3 sequence is CASSFGVQGQAFF. CDR3 bases: TGTGCCAGCAGTTTCGGAGTGCAAGGGCAAGCTTTCTTT.

This chain connects TRBV12-3 or TRBV12-4 to TRBJ1-5, with D unresolved. V was shortened by 3 bases and J by 2 bases, with 11 bases between the two germline ends. The CDR3 spans 15 residues. The CDR3 DNA sequence: TGTGCCAGCAGTTTTGCCGGGTTAGGCAATCAGCCCCAGCATTTT. Protein product: CASSFAGLGNQPQHF.

The CDR3 nucleotides are TGTGCCAGCAGCTCCCCGGGGGGGAGGGCCCTGGGCAATGAGCAGTTCTTC. Translation: CASSSPGGRALGNEQFF. The chain links TRBV9 to TRBJ2-1, with 8 bases lining up with TRBD2. Germline-derived CDR1 and CDR2 are SGDLS and YYNGEE. The CDR3 is made up of 17 amino acids. V was clipped by 4 bases and J by 6 bases; unmatched bases: 15.

This chain joins TRBV7-9 and TRBJ2-7; D is undetermined. CDR3 length equals 14 residues. V was shortened by 0 bases and J by 3 bases, with 9 bases between the two germline ends. Germline V gives CDR1 SEHNR, CDR2 FQNEAQ (reference sequence). CDR3 loop: CASSLAFRIYEQYF. In DNA, the CDR3 is TGTGCCAGCAGCTTAGCGTTTCGCATCTACGAGCAGTACTTC.

This clonotype was seen only a few times. The chain employs TRBV5-1 and TRBJ1-2, with a possible D match to TRBD1 (5 bases). Trimming removed 3 bases at V and 8 bases at J, with 20 bases between. The V gene's germline CDR1 is SGHRS and CDR2 YFSETQ. This CDR3 contains 15 residues. The CDR3 reads CASSSASPGPGGYTF. CDR3 nucleotide sequence: TGCGCCAGCAGCTCGGCGTCCCCGGGACCTGGCGGCTACACCTTC. Full variable domain (remainder filled in from reference TRBV5-1 and TRBJ1-2): KAGVTQTPRYLIKTRGQQVTLSCSPISGHRSVSWYQQTPGQGLQFLFEYFSETQRNKGNFPGRFSGRQFSNSRSEMNVSTLELGDSALYLCASSSASPGPGGYTFGSGTRLTVV.